A selection of T cell receptor beta chains follows, all from one sample in a study of STAT3 mutations in large granular lymphocyte leukemia. Clones were sequenced by immunoSEQ multiplex PCR, and TCRdb holds only the in-frame ones, with some missing. The table lists under 35,000 clones, over 65% of them singletons, with roughly 31% in the top ten. Sequenced material: peripheral blood mononuclear cells. The source is a woman between 45 and 65 years old with T-cell large granular lymphocyte leukemia. Some clones in this sample may be carry-over from other donors' samples. The CDR3 runs from the conserved cysteine through the conserved F or W. The order of the fields is D gene, J gene, V gene, clone size, CDR3 protein, CDR3 DNA. D genes are given only for firm matches. A clone size is listed for some rows: how often the clone was seen (once, few, many), or a class if it is expanded.

D: -
J: TRBJ1-1
V: TRBV9
size: -
CDR3: CASSEGGTEAFF
DNA: TGTGCCAGCAGCGAGGGGGGCACTGAAGCTTTCTTT

D: -
J: TRBJ1-1
V: TRBV5-8
size: -
CDR3: CASSQLTGGPTEAFF
DNA: TGTGCCAGCAGCCAACTCACAGGCGGGCCCACTGAAGCTTTCTTT

D: -
J: TRBJ2-3
V: TRBV2
size: once
CDR3: CASSEGPSTDTQYF
DNA: TGTGCCAGCAGTGAAGGGCCAAGCACAGATACGCAGTATTTT

D: -
J: TRBJ1-2
V: TRBV18
size: -
CDR3: CASSPHPGDPKLVYTF
DNA: TGTGCCAGCTCACCCCACCCGGGGGATCCCAAACTAGTCTACACCTTC

D: -
J: TRBJ1-2
V: TRBV29-1
size: -
CDR3: CSVVIGGQGGHGYTF
DNA: TGCAGCGTTGTTATCGGGGGTCAGGGAGGGCATGGCTACACCTTC

D: TRBD1
J: TRBJ1-5
V: TRBV28
size: -
CDR3: CASSFQGATNQPQHF
DNA: TGTGCCAGCAGTTTTCAGGGGGCGACAAATCAGCCCCAGCATTTT

D: -
J: TRBJ1-3
V: TRBV7-9
size: -
CDR3: CASSLEGDGNTIYF
DNA: TGTGCCAGCAGCTTAGAAGGGGACGGAAACACCATATATTTT

D: TRBD1
J: TRBJ1-1
V: TRBV19
size: -
CDR3: CASSPWTGNTEAFF
DNA: TGTGCCAGTAGTCCTTGGACAGGGAACACTGAAGCTTTCTTT

D: -
J: TRBJ1-1
V: TRBV4-3
size: -
CDR3: CASSQDPGRYTEAFF
DNA: TGCGCCAGCAGCCAAGATCCAGGGAGGTACACTGAAGCTTTCTTT

D: -
J: TRBJ2-3
V: TRBV19
size: few
CDR3: CASSIYRSSTDTQYF
DNA: TGTGCCAGTAGTATCTACAGGTCTAGCACAGATACGCAGTATTTT

D: TRBD1
J: TRBJ1-1
V: TRBV5-4
size: -
CDR3: CASSRGQGVDYTEAFF
DNA: TGTGCCAGCAGCCGGGGACAGGGAGTGGACTACACTGAAGCTTTCTTT

D: -
J: TRBJ1-1
V: TRBV19
size: -
CDR3: CASSIAGMTEAFF
DNA: TGTGCCAGTAGTATAGCAGGGATGACTGAAGCTTTCTTT

D: TRBD2
J: TRBJ2-5
V: TRBV2
size: -
CDR3: CASGLAGGQETQYF
DNA: TGTGCCAGCGGGCTAGCGGGAGGGCAAGAGACCCAGTACTTC

D: -
J: TRBJ1-1
V: TRBV5-4
size: -
CDR3: CASRTGAQTEAFF
DNA: TGTGCCAGCAGGACCGGGGCTCAGACTGAAGCTTTCTTT

D: -
J: TRBJ1-1
V: TRBV5-4
size: -
CDR3: CASSSGGDWTNTEAFF
DNA: TGTGCCAGCAGCTCAGGAGGGGACTGGACGAACACTGAAGCTTTCTTT

D: -
J: TRBJ2-3
V: TRBV11-2
size: -
CDR3: CASSSRTTDTQYF
DNA: TGTGCCAGCAGCTCGCGAACCACAGATACGCAGTATTTT

D: TRBD1
J: TRBJ2-5
V: TRBV5-5
size: -
CDR3: CASSLGGAVRAGGLETQYF
DNA: TGTGCCAGCAGCTTGGGAGGGGCTGTCCGGGCAGGGGGCTTGGAGACCCAGTACTTC

D: -
J: TRBJ1-5
V: TRBV6-1
size: -
CDR3: CASSEVGTLNQPQHF
DNA: TGTGCCAGCAGTGAAGTCGGGACGCTGAATCAGCCCCAGCATTTT

D: -
J: TRBJ1-1
V: TRBV30
size: -
CDR3: CAWSVGGLNTEAFF
DNA: TGTGCCTGGAGTGTTGGCGGACTGAACACTGAAGCTTTCTTT

D: -
J: TRBJ2-7
V: TRBV18
size: -
CDR3: CASSPRQGGSSYEQYF
DNA: TGTGCCAGCTCACCCAGACAGGGAGGTTCGTCCTACGAGCAGTACTTC

D: TRBD1
J: TRBJ1-4
V: TRBV5-6
size: -
CDR3: CASSFRTGLTNEKLFF
DNA: TGTGCCAGCAGCTTCAGGACAGGCCTTACTAATGAAAAACTGTTTTTT

D: TRBD1
J: TRBJ2-7
V: TRBV4-1
size: -
CDR3: CASSPRQGGTYEQYF
DNA: TGCGCCAGCAGCCCCAGACAGGGTGGGACCTACGAGCAGTACTTC